The clone carrying this TCR beta chain was seen at least ten times. Antigen specificity is unknown. Unsorted libraries were prepared from 2 million PBMCs held at -80 C. These data originate in a study of neurological immune-mediated disorders. Study details: Multiple sclerosis patients numbering about 34 comprised some 30 relapsing-remitting and 3 secondary progressive patients.

CDR1 is ENHRY, CDR2 SYGVKD, per germline. This CDR3 has 15 residues. With 6 bases removed from V and 1 base from J, the gap between germline ends came to 13 bases. Study-level findings and limits: HTLV-1-associated myelopathy led in TCR clonal expansion, while multiple sclerosis ranked lowest, below healthy controls. When grouped phylogenetically, the repertoires of 18 of the 34 multiple sclerosis patients fell together in one related-CDR3 cluster, which is a possible signature.

TCRdb independently ran MiXCR on the 5' RACE reads; one entry per CDR3 protein. Of nearly 60,000 distinct CDR3 sequences in the sample, about 3.4% were seen once. What was sequenced was PBMCs. J is TRBJ1-5 and V is TRBV10-3, with D possibly matching TRBD1 (6 bases). This TCR was recovered from a woman aged 60-75 years with multiple sclerosis. CDR3 DNA sequence: TGTGCCATCAGAGGGGGTCTAGAGAGCAATCAGCCCCAGCATTTT. It codes for CAIRGGLESNQPQHF.